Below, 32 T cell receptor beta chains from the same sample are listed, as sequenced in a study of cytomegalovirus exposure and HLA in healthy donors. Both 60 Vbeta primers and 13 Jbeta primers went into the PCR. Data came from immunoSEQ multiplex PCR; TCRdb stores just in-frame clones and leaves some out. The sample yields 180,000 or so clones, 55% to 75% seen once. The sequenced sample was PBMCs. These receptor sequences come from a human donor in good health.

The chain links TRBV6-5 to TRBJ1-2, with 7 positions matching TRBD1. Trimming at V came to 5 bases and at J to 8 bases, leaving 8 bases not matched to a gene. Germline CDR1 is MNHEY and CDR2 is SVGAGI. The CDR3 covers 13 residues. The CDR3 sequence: CASSEGASWGYTF. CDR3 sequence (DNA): TGTGCCAGCAGTGAGGGGGCGTCTTGGGGCTACACCTTC.

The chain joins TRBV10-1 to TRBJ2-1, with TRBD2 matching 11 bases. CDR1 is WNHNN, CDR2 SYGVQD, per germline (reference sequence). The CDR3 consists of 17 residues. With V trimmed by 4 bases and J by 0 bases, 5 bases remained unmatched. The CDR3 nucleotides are TGCGCCAGCAGTGGGCTAGCGGGGGGAAGCTCCTACAATGAGCAGTTCTTC. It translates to CASSGLAGGSSYNEQFF.

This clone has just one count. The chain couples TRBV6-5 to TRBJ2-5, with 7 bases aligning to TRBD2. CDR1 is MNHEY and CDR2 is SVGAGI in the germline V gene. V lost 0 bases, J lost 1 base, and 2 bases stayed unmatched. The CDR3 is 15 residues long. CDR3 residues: CASSYSRTSQETQYF. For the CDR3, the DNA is TGTGCCAGCAGTTACTCCCGGACTAGCCAAGAGACCCAGTACTTC.

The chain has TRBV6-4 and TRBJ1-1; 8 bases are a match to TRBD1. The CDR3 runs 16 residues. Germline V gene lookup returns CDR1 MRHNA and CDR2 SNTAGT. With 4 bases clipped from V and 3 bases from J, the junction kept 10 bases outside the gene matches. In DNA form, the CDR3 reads TGTGCCAGCAGTGCCGGTCAGGGGGCGGTCTACACTGAAGCTTTCTTT. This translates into CASSAGQGAVYTEAFF.

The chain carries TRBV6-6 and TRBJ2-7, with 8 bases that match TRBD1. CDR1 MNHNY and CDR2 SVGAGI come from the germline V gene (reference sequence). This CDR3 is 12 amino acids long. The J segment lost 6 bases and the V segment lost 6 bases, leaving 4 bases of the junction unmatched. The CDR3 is CASRGQGAEQYF. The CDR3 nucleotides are TGTGCCAGCAGAGGACAGGGTGCCGAGCAGTACTTC.

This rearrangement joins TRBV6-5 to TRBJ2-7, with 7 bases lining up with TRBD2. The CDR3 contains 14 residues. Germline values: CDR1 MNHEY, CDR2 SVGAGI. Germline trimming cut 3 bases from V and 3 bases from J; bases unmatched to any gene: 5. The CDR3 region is CASSYGREGYEQYF. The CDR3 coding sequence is TGTGCCAGCAGTTATGGGAGGGAGGGCTACGAGCAGTACTTC.

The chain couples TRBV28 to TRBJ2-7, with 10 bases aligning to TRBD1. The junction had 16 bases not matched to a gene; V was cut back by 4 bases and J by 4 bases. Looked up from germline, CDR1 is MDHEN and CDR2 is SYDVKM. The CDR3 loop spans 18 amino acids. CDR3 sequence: CASSSVNDPRDRGYEQYF. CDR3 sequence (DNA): TGTGCCAGCAGTTCAGTAAACGACCCCCGGGACAGGGGATACGAGCAGTACTTC.

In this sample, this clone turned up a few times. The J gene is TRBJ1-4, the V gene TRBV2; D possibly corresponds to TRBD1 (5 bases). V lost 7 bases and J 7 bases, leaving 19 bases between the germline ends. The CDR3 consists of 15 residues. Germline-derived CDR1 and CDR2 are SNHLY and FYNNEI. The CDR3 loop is CASNMEGRMAEKLFF. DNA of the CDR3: TGTGCCAGCAACATGGAGGGGAGGATGGCTGAAAAACTGTTTTTT.

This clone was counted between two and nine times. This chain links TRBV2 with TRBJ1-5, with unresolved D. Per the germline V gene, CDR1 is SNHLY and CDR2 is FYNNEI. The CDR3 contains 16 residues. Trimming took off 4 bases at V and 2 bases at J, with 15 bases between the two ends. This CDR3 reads CASSVRVGGGNQPQHF. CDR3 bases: TGTGCCAGCAGTGTCCGGGTAGGAGGAGGCAATCAGCCCCAGCATTTT.

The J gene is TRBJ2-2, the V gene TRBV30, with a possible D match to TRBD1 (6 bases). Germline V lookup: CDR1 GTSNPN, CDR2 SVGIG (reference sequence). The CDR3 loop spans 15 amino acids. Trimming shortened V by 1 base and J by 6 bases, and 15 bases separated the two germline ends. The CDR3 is CAWSAPPTGSGELFF. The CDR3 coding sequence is TGTGCCTGGAGTGCACCCCCGACAGGATCCGGGGAGCTGTTTTTT.

CDR3 protein: CASSPEGVDEAFF. The DNA of the CDR3 is TGTGCCAGCAGCCCCGAGGGGGTGGATGAAGCTTTCTTT. The J gene is TRBJ1-1, the V gene TRBV9, with a possible D match to TRBD1 (6 bases). The germline CDR1 and CDR2 sequences are SGDLS and YYNGEE. Trimming took off 4 bases at V and 7 bases at J, with 14 bases between the two ends. The CDR3 runs to 13 residues.

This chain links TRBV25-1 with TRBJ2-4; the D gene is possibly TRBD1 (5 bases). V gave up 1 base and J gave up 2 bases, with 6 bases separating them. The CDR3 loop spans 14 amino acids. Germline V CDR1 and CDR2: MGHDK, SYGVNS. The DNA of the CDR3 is TGTGCCAGCAGTGAATGGGGCCCCAAAAACATTCAGTACTTC. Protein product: CASSEWGPKNIQYF.

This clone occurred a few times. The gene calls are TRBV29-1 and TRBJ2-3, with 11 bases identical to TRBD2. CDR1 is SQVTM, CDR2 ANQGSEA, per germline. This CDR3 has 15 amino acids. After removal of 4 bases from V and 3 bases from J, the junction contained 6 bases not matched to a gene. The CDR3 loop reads CSVGSSGGQTDTQYF. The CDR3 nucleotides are TGCAGCGTTGGGTCTAGCGGGGGGCAGACAGATACGCAGTATTTT.

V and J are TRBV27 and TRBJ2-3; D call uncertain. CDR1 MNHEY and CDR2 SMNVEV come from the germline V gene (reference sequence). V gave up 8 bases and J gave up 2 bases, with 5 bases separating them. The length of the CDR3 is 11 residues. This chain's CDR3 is CASGFTDTQYF. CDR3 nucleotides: TGTGCCAGCGGCTTCACAGATACGCAGTATTTT.

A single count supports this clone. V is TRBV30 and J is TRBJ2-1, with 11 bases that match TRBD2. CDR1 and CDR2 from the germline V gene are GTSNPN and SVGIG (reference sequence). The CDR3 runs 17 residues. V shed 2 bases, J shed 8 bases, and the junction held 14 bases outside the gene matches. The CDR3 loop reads CAWSSNRILAGGDEQFF. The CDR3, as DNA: TGTGCCTGGAGTTCAAACCGCATTCTAGCGGGGGGAGATGAGCAGTTCTTC.

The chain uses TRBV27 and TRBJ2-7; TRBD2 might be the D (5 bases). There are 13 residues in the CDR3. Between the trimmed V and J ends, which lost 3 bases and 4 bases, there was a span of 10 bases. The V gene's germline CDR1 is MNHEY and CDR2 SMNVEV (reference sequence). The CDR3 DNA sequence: TGTGCCAGCAGTTTGTCGGGGAAGTACGAGCAGTACTTC. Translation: CASSLSGKYEQYF.

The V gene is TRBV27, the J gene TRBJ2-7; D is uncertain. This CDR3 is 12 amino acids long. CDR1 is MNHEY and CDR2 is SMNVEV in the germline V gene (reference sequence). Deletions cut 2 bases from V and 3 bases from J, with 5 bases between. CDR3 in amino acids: CASSLPSYEQYF. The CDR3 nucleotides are TGTGCCAGCAGTTTACCCAGCTACGAGCAGTACTTC.

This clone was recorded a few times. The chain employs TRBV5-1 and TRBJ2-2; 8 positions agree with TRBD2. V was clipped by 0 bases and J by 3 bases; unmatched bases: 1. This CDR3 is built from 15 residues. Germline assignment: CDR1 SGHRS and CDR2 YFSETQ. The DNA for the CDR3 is TGCGCCAGCAGCTTGGTGCGGGGGGACACCGGGGAGCTGTTTTTT. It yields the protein CASSLVRGDTGELFF.

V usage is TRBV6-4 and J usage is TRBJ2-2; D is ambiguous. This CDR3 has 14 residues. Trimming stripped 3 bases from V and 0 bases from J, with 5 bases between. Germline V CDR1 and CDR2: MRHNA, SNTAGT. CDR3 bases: TGTGCCAGCAGTGATAATCCGAACACCGGGGAGCTGTTTTTT. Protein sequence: CASSDNPNTGELFF.

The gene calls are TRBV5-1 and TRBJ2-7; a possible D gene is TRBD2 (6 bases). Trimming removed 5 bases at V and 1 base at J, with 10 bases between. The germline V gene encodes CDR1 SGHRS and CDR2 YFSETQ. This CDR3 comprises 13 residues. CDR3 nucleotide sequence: TGCGCCAGCAGGCGGGGCAGTTCCTACGAGCAGTACTTC. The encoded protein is CASRRGSSYEQYF.

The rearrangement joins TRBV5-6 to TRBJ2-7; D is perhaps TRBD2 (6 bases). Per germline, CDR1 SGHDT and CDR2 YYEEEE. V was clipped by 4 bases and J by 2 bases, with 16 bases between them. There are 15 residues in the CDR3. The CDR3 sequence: CASSVGLQSAYEQYF. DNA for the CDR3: TGTGCCAGCAGCGTCGGACTACAAAGTGCCTACGAGCAGTACTTC.

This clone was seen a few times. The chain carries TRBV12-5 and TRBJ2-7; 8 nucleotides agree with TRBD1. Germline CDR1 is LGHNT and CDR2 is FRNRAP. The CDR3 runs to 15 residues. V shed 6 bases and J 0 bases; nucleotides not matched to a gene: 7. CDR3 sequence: CASGIGTGLSYEQYF. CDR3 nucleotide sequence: TGTGCTAGTGGCATCGGGACAGGACTCTCCTACGAGCAGTACTTC.

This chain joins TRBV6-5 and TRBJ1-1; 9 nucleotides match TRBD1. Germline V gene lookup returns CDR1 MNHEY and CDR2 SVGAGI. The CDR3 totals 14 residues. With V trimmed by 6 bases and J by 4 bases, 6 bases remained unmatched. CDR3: CASRGQGGGTEAFF. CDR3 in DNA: TGTGCCAGCAGGGGACAGGGTGGGGGCACTGAAGCTTTCTTT.

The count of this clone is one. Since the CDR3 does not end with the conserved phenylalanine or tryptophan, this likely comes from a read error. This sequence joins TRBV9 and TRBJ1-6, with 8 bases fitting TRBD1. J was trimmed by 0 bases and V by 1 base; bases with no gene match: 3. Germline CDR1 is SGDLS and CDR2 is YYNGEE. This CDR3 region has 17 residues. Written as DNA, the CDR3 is TGTGCCAGCAGCGTACCGGACAGGGCCTCCTATAATTCACCCCTCCACCTT. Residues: CASSVPDRASYNSPLHL.

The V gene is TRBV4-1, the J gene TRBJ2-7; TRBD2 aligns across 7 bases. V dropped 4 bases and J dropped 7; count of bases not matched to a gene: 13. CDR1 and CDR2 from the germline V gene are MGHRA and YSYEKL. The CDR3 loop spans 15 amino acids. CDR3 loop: CASSPWGGVSREQYF. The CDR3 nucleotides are TGCGCCAGCAGCCCATGGGGGGGGGTCTCTCGGGAGCAGTACTTC.

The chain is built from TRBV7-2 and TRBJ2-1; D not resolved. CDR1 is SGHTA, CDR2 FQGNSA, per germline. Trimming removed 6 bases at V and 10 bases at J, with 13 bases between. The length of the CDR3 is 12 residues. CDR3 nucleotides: TGTGCCAGCAGAGCTAGTGGGTACGAGCAGTTCTTC. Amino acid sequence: CASRASGYEQFF.

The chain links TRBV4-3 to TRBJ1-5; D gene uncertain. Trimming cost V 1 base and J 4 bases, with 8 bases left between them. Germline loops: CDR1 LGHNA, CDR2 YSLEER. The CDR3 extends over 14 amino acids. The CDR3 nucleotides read TGCGCCAGCAGCCAAGGGGCAGATAATCAGCCCCAGCATTTT. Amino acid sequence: CASSQGADNQPQHF.

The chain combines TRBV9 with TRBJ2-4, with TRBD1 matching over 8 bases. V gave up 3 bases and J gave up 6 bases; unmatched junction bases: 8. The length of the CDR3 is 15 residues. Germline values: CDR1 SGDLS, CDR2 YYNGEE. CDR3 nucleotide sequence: TGTGCCAGCAGCGCACAGGGGGGAGGCGGAAACATTCAGTACTTC. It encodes CASSAQGGGGNIQYF.

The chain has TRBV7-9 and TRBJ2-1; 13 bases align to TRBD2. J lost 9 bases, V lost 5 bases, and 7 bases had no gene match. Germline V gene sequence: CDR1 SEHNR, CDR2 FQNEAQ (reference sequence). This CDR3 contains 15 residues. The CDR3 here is CASSLTSGGLGEQFF. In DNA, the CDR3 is TGTGCCAGCAGCCTGACTAGCGGGGGGTTGGGTGAGCAGTTCTTC.

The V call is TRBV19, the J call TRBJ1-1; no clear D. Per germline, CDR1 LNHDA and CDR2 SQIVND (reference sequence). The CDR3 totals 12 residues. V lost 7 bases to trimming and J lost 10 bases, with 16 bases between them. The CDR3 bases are TGTGCCAGTATGAACGGGAGGGATATAGCTTTCTTT. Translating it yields CASMNGRDIAFF.

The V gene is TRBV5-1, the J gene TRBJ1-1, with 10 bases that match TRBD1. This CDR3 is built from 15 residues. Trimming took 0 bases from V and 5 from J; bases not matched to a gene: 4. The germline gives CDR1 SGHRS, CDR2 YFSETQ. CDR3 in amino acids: CASSLVWTGGTEAFF. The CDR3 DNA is TGCGCCAGCAGCTTGGTATGGACAGGGGGGACTGAAGCTTTCTTT.

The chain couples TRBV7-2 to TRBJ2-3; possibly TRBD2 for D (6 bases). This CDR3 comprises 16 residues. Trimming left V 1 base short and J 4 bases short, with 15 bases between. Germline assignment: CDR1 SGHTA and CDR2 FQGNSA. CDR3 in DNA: TGTGCCAGCAGCTTAGGTGTATCGCGGGGTTCAGATACGCAGTATTTT. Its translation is CASSLGVSRGSDTQYF.